These T cell receptor beta chains were read from a single sample in a study of beta chain features in type 1 diabetes. Assay: immunoSEQ multiplex PCR; the TCRdb copy retains only in-frame clones and omits some. Among 250,000 to 350,000 clones, 13% to 15% were seen once, and the ten largest hold 6.7%. Sequencing was performed on central memory CD4+ T cells from blood. These receptors came from a man younger than 45 in good health. The CDR3 runs from the conserved cysteine through the conserved F or W. The D gene is left open where the match is weak. Clone size, where shown, is once, few, many, or a class for clones that have expanded.

clone_size d_call j_call v_call cdr3_aa cdr3_nt
. . TRBJ2-3 TRBV5-4 CASSSSDVDTQYF TGTGCCAGCAGCTCCTCAGATGTAGATACGCAGTATTTT
. . TRBJ2-3 TRBV29-1 CSVLGAPDTQYF TGCAGCGTTCTGGGGGCACCAGATACGCAGTATTTT
few . TRBJ2-7 TRBV19 CASTPKATYDEQYF TGTGCCAGTACCCCTAAGGCGACGTACGACGAGCAGTACTTC
few TRBD1 TRBJ2-7 TRBV6-6 CASSYVGQGAYEQYF TGTGCCAGCAGTTACGTGGGACAGGGGGCCTACGAGCAGTACTTC
few TRBD1 TRBJ2-2 TRBV10-3 CAISEIGQDVGGELFF TGTGCCATCAGTGAAATAGGACAGGACGTCGGTGGGGAGCTGTTTTTT
. . TRBJ1-4 TRBV5-1 CASSLRQGGEKLFF TGCGCCAGCAGCTTGCGCCAGGGTGGTGAAAAACTGTTTTTT
. TRBD2 TRBJ2-7 TRBV4-1 CASSRILAGGGEQYF TGCGCCAGCAGCCGCATCCTAGCGGGGGGTGGCGAGCAGTACTTC
. TRBD1 TRBJ1-3 TRBV14 CASSHTGGSGNTIYF TGTGCCAGCAGCCACACAGGGGGTTCTGGAAACACCATATATTTT
. . TRBJ1-1 TRBV10-3 CASGRARNTEAFF TGTGCCAGCGGGCGTGCCCGAAACACTGAAGCTTTCTTT
. TRBD1 TRBJ2-1 TRBV5-4 CASSLGGTGRSEQFF TGTGCCAGCAGCTTGGGCGGGACAGGGCGTAGTGAGCAGTTCTTC
few . TRBJ2-3 TRBV19 CASSIQGMADTQYF TGTGCCAGTAGTATTCAGGGTATGGCAGATACGCAGTATTTT
. . TRBJ2-5 TRBV6-1 CASSELGPSTRAQYF TGTGCCAGCAGTGAATTGGGACCCTCTACTAGGGCCCAGTACTTC
few . TRBJ2-6 TRBV2 CASSAQGSSGANVLTF TGTGCCAGCAGTGCTCAGGGAAGCTCTGGGGCCAACGTCCTGACTTTC
. . TRBJ1-5 TRBV7-8 CASSLDNSPLGRGRQPQHF TGTGCCAGCAGCTTAGATAACAGTCCCTTGGGCAGGGGTCGCCAGCCCCAGCATTTT
. . TRBJ2-6 TRBV5-1 CASSRIGTLAGANVLTF TGCGCCAGCAGCCGCATAGGGACTCTTGCTGGGGCCAACGTCCTGACTTTC
. . TRBJ2-3 TRBV25-1 CASSEGLNTDTQYF TGTGCCAGCAGTGAGGGCCTGAACACAGATACGCAGTATTTT
. . TRBJ1-4 TRBV14 CASSQGRGIRSEKLFF TGTGCCAGCAGCCAAGGCAGGGGCATAAGGAGTGAAAAACTGTTTTTT
. . TRBJ2-5 TRBV5-1 CASSLGVLPETQYF TGCGCCAGCAGCTTAGGAGTTCTACCGGAGACCCAGTACTTC
few . TRBJ2-5 TRBV7-7 CAISERWGRETQYF TGTGCCATCTCCGAACGCTGGGGGCGGGAGACCCAGTACTTC
few . TRBJ2-1 TRBV7-2 CASSPRDSEQFF TGTGCCAGCAGCCCAAGGGATTCGGAGCAGTTCTTC
. . TRBJ2-3 TRBV30 CAWSDKSDTQYF TGTGCCTGGAGTGACAAGAGTGATACGCAGTATTTT
many TRBD2 TRBJ2-4 TRBV2 CASSATSGTNIQYF TGTGCCAGCAGTGCGACTAGCGGGACAAACATTCAGTACTTC
. . TRBJ1-3 TRBV4-3 CASSSGLSGNTIYF TGCGCCAGCAGCTCCGGCCTCTCTGGAAACACCATATATTTT
. . TRBJ1-1 TRBV19 CASSIMNRASTEAFF TGTGCCAGTAGTATCATGAACAGGGCGAGCACTGAAGCTTTCTTT
. . TRBJ2-1 TRBV7-2 CASSFGVEQFF TGTGCCAGCAGCTTCGGGGTTGAGCAGTTCTTC
few . TRBJ2-7 TRBV11-2 CASSLESLGFNSYEQYF TGTGCCAGCAGCTTAGAGTCTCTGGGGTTTAATTCCTACGAGCAGTACTTC
. TRBD2 TRBJ2-3 TRBV30 CAWSGGLTSATTDTQYF TGTGCCTGGAGTGGAGGATTGACTAGCGCAACCACAGATACGCAGTATTTT